The T cell receptor beta chain described here comes from a study of blood T cell repertoires in COVID-19. Produced via immunoSEQ multiplex PCR; TCRdb's table is partial and in-frame only. The sample has some 460,000 clones, roughly 90% seen once. V gave up 4 bases and J gave up 3 bases, with 12 bases separating them. The CDR3 consists of 15 residues. Germline CDR1 is SEHNR and CDR2 is FQNEAQ (reference sequence). Sequencing was carried out using peripheral blood. This chain connects TRBV7-9 to TRBJ1-4, with no clear D. This TCR derives from a woman in her twenties or thirties with acute or convalescent COVID-19. For the CDR3, the DNA is TGTGCCAGCAGCTCCTCCGGGGTACCTAATGAAAAACTGTTTTTT. It is translated as CASSSSGVPNEKLFF.